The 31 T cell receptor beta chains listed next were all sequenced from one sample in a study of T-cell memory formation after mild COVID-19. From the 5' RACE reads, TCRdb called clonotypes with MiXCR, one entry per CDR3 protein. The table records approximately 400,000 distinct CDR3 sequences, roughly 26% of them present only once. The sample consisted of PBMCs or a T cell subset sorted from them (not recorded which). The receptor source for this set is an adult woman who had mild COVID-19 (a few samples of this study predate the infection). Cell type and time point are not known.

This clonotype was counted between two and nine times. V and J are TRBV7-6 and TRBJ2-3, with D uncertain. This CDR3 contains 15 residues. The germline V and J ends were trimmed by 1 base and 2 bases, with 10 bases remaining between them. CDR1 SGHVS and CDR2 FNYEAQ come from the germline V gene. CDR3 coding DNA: TGTGCCAGCAGCTTAGAAATAGTTAACACAGATACGCAGTATTTT. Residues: CASSLEIVNTDTQYF.

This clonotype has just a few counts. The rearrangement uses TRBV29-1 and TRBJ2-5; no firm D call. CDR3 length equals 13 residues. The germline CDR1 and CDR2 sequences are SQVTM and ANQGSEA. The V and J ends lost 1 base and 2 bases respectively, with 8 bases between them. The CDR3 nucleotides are TGCAGCGTTGAAGGTGGGGTTCAAGAGACCCAGTACTTC. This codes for CSVEGGVQETQYF.

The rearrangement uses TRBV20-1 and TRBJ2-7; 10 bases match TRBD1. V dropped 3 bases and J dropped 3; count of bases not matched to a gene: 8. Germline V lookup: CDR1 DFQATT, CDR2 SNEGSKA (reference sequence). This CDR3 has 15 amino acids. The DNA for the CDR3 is TGCAGTGCTAGGGACCGGGACAGGGGCATCTACGAGCAGTACTTC. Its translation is CSARDRDRGIYEQYF.

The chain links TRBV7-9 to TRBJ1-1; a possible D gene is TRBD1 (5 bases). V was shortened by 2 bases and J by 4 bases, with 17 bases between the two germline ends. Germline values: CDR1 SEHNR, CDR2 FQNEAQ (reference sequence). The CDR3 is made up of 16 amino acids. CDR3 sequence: CASSLLGGIMGTEAFF. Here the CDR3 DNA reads TGTGCCAGCAGCTTACTGGGGGGGATAATGGGCACTGAAGCTTTCTTT.

CDR3 in amino acids: CASSLSGRVYEQFF. CDR3 bases: TGTGCCAGCAGTTTATCTGGGCGGGTCTATGAGCAGTTCTTC. The gene calls are TRBV27 and TRBJ2-1, with D perhaps TRBD2 (5 bases). The germline CDR1 and CDR2 sequences are MNHEY and SMNVEV (reference sequence). The CDR3 totals 14 residues. Trimming stripped 0 bases from V and 8 bases from J, with 11 bases between.

CDR3 residues: CASSYLGASGTYEQYF. Here the CDR3 DNA reads TGTGCCAGCAGTTACCTGGGGGCTAGCGGAACCTACGAGCAGTACTTC. J is TRBJ2-7 and V is TRBV6-5; D is perhaps TRBD2 (7 bases). Germline CDR1 and CDR2: MNHEY and SVGAGI. The V and J ends lost 2 bases and 2 bases respectively, with 16 bases between them. This CDR3 comprises 16 residues.

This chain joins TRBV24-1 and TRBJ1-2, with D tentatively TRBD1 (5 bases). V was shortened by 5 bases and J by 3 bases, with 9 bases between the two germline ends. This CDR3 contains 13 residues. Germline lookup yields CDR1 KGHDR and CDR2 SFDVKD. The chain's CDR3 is CATSAIGDYGYTF. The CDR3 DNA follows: TGTGCCACCAGTGCGATAGGGGACTATGGCTACACCTTC.

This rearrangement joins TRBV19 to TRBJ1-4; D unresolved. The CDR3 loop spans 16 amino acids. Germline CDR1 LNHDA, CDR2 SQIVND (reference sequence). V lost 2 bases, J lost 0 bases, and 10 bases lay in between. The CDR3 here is CASSISYGATNEKLFF. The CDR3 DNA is TGTGCCAGTAGTATATCATACGGAGCAACTAATGAAAAACTGTTTTTT.

The CDR3 spells CASSPHPGGTGELFF. CDR3 in DNA: TGTGCCAGTAGCCCTCACCCGGGAGGGACCGGGGAGCTGTTTTTT. V usage is TRBV19 and J usage is TRBJ2-2; 8 bases are a match to TRBD2. In germline, CDR1 is LNHDA, CDR2 SQIVND (reference sequence). The V and J ends lost 6 bases and 5 bases, in that order; junction bases with no gene match: 8. CDR3 length: 15 residues.

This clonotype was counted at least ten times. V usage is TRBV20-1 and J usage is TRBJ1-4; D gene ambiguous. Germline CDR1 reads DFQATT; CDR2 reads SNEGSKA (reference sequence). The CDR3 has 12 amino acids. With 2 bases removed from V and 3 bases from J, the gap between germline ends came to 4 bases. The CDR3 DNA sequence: TGCAGTGCTAGATTCGCTAATGAAAAACTGTTTTTT. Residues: CSARFANEKLFF.

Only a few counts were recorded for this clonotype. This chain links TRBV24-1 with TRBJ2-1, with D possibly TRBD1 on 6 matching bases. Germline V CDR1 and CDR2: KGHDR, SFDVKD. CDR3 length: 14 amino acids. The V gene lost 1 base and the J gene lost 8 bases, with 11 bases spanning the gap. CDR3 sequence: CATSDFGTRDEQFF. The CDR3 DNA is TGTGCCACCAGTGATTTCGGGACAAGGGATGAGCAGTTCTTC.

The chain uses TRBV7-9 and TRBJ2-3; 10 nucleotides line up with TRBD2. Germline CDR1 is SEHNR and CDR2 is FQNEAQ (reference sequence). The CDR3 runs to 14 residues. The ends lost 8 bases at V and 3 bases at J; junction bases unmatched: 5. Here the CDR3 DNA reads TGTGCCAGCGGGGGTAGCGGGAGGACAGATACGCAGTATTTT. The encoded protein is CASGGSGRTDTQYF.

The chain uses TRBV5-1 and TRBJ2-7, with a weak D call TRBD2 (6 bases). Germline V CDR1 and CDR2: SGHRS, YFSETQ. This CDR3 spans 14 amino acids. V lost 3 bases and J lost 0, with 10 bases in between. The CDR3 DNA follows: TGCGCCAGCAGCTCAGGCGGGAACTCCTACGAGCAGTACTTC. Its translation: CASSSGGNSYEQYF.

The CDR3 DNA follows: TGTGCCAGCAGCTTACGGCGGGAGCTCCCCTACGAGCAGTACTTC. Its protein is CASSLRRELPYEQYF. The chain has TRBV7-8 and TRBJ2-7; 7 nucleotides match TRBD2. V lost 2 bases to trimming and J lost 2 bases; unmatched junction nucleotides: 6. The V gene's germline CDR1 is SGHVS and CDR2 FQNEAQ. The CDR3 consists of 15 residues.

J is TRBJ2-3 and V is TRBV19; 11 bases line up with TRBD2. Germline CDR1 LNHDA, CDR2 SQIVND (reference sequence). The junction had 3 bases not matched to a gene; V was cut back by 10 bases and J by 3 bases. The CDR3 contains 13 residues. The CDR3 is CATSSGRTDTQYF. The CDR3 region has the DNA TGTGCCACCTCTAGCGGGAGGACAGATACGCAGTATTTT. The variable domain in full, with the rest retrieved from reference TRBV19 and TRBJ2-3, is DGGITQSPKYLFRKEGQNVTLSCEQNLNHDAMYWYRQDPGQGLRLIYYSQIVNDFQKGDIAEGYSVSREKKESFPLTVTSAQKNPTAFYLCATSSGRTDTQYFGPGTRLTVL.

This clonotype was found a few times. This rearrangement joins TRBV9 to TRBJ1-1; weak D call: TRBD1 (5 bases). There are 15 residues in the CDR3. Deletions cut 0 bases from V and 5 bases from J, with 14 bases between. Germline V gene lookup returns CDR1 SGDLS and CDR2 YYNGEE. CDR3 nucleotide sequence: TGTGCCAGCAGCGTAGGAGGCGCCTGGGGGACTGAAGCTTTCTTT. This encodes CASSVGGAWGTEAFF. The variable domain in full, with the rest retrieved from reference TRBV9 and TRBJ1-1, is DSGVTQTPKHLITATGQRVTLRCSPRSGDLSVYWYQQSLDQGLQFLIQYYNGEERAKGNILERFSAQQFPDLHSELNLSSLELGDSALYFCASSVGGAWGTEAFFGQGTRLTVV.

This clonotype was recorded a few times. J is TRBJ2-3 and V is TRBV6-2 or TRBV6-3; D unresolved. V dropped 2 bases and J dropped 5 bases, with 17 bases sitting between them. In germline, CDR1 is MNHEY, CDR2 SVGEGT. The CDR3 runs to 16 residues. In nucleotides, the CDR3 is TGTGCCAGCAGTTACCAGTCGAGACCGTGGAGAGATACGCAGTATTTT. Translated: CASSYQSRPWRDTQYF.

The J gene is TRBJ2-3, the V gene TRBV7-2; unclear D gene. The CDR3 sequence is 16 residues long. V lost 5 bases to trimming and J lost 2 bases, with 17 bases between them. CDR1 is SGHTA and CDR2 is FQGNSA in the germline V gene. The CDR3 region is CASSPRLAAVTDTQYF. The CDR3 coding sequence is TGTGCCAGCAGCCCCCGACTCGCGGCAGTCACAGATACGCAGTATTTT. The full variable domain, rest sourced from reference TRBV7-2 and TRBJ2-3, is GAGVSQSPSNKVTEKGKDVELRCDPISGHTALYWYRQSLGQGLEFLIYFQGNSAPDKSGLPSDRFSAERTGGSVSTLTIQRTQQEDSAVYLCASSPRLAAVTDTQYFGPGTRLTVL.

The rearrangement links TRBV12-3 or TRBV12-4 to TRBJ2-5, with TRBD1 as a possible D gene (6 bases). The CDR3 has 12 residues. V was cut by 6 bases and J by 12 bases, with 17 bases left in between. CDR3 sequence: CASSPTGRLKYF. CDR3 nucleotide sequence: TGTGCCAGCAGCCCCACAGGGCGTCTTAAGTACTTC.

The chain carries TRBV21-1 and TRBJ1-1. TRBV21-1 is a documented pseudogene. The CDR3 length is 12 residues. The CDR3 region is CASRLRNTEAFF. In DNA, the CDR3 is TGTGCCAGCAGACTCAGAAACACTGAAGCTTTCTTT.

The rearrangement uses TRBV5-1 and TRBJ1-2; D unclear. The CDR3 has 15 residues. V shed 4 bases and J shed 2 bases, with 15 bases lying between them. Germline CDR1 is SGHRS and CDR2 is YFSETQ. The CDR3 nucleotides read TGCGCCAGCAGCCCCGGGCCACCCCCAAACTATGGCTACACCTTC. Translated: CASSPGPPPNYGYTF.

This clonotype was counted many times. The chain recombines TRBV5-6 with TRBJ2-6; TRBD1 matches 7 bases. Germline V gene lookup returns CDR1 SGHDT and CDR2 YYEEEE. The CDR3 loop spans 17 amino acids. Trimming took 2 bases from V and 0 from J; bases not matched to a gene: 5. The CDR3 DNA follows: TGTGCCAGCAGCTTCGGGACAGAAGTCTCTGGGGCCAACGTCCTGACTTTC. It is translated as CASSFGTEVSGANVLTF.

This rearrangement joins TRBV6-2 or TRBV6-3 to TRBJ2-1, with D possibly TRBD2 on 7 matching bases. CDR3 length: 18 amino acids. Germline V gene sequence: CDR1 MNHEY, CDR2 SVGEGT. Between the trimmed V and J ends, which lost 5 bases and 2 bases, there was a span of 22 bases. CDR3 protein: CASSTGGWTGGTYNEQFF. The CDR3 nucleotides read TGTGCCAGCAGTACTGGGGGCTGGACGGGAGGAACCTACAATGAGCAGTTCTTC.

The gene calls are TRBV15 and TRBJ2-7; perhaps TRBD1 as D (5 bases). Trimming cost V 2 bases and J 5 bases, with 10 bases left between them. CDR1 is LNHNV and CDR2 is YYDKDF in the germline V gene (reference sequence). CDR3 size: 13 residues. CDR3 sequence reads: CATSRQGRNEQYF. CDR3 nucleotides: TGTGCCACCAGCAGACAGGGAAGGAACGAGCAGTACTTC.

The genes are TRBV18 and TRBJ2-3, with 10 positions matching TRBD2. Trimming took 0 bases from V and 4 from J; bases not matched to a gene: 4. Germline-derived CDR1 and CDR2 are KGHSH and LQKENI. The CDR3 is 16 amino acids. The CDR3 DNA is TGTGCCAGCTCACCACCGAAGCGGGGGGGCTCAGATACGCAGTATTTT. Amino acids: CASSPPKRGGSDTQYF.

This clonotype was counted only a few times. The CDR3 is CASSLAPVGATQYF. The CDR3 DNA follows: TGTGCCAGCAGCTTAGCTCCGGTGGGTGCGACCCAGTACTTC. This chain uses TRBV7-6 with TRBJ2-5; no reliable D call. This CDR3 has 14 residues. Germline CDR1 reads SGHVS; CDR2 reads FNYEAQ. V shed 0 bases and J shed 7 bases, with 12 bases lying between them.

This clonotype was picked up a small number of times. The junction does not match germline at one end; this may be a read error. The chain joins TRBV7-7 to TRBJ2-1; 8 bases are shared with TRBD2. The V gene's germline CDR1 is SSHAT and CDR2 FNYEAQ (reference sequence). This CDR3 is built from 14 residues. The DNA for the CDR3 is TGTGCTAGCAGTTCAGCGGGAGACGTCAATGAGCAGTTCTTC. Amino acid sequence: CASSSAGDVNEQFF.

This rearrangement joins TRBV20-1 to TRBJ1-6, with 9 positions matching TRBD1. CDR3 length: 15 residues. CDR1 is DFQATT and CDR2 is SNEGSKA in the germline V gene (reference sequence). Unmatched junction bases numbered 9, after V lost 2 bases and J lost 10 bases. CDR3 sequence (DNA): TGCAGTGCTAGACCCTCGGGACAGGGAGGATCACCCCTCCACTTT. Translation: CSARPSGQGGSPLHF.

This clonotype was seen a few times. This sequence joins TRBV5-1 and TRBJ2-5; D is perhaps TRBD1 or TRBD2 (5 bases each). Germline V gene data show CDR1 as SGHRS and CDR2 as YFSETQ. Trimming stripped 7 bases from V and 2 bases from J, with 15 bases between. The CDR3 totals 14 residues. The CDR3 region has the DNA TGCGCCAGCGGACCTGGGACGTTTCAAGAGACCCAGTACTTC. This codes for CASGPGTFQETQYF. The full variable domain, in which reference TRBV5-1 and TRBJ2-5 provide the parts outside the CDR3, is KAGVTQTPRYLIKTRGQQVTLSCSPISGHRSVSWYQQTPGQGLQFLFEYFSETQRNKGNFPGRFSGRQFSNSRSEMNVSTLELGDSALYLCASGPGTFQETQYFGPGTRLLVL.

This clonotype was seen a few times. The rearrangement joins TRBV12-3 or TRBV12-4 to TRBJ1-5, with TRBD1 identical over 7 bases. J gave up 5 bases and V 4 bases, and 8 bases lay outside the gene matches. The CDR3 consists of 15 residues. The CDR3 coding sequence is TGTGCCAGCAGTTACAGGGGACTTGGGGATCAGCCCCAGCATTTT. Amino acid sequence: CASSYRGLGDQPQHF.

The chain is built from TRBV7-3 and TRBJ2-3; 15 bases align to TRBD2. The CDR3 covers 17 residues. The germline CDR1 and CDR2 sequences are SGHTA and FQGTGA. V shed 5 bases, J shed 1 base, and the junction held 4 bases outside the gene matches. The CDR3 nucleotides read TGTGCCAGCAGCCGGGGACTAGCGGGGGGTGGCACAGATACGCAGTATTTT. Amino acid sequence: CASSRGLAGGGTDTQYF.